This TCR beta chain emerged from a study of T cells in Graves' hyperthyroidism and ophthalmopathy. Study-level information: Blood from the periphery was taken at initial diagnosis, before any treatment.

Stable Graves' hyperthyroidism meant no ophthalmopathy progression within 18 months. Amplification targeted TCR beta CDR3 regions from RNA transcripts. During a first-round RT-PCR of the TCR CDR3, the HTBI primer set was used. TCRdb re-called the multiplex PCR reads through MiXCR, storing one row per CDR3 protein. Of a few hundred thousand distinct CDR3 sequences in the sample, around 16% are singletons; the top ten hold 6.5% to 8%. Germline V lookup: CDR1 SGHTA, CDR2 FQGNSA. Between the trimmed V and J ends, which lost 5 bases and 8 bases, there was a span of 26 bases. The CDR3 has 17 residues. Overall study findings and caveats: With a median lead of approximately 6 months before onset, the model predicted ophthalmopathy. Researchers found most expanded thyroid clonotypes above 0.001 in blood as well.

This clonotype was counted ten times or more. Its antigen is unidentified. The V call is TRBV7-2, the J call TRBJ2-3, with D perhaps TRBD2 (5 bases). This TCR came from a woman in her 30s with Graves' hyperthyroidism. The specimen was blood. CDR3 residues: CASSLGGSAATWSTQYF. The CDR3 nucleotides read TGTGCCAGCAGCCTAGGCGGATCAGCGGCGACCTGGAGTACGCAGTATTTT.